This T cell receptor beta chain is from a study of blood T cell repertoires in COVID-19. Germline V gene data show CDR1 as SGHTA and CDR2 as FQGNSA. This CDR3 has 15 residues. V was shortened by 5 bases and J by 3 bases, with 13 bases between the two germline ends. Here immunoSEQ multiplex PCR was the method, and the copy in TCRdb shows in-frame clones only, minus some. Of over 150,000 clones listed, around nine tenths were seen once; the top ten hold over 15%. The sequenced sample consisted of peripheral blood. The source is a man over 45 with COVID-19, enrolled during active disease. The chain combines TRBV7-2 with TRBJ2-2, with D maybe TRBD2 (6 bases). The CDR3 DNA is TGTGCCAGCAGCACGGGACTTCATTACACCGGGGAGCTGTTTTTT. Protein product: CASSTGLHYTGELFF.